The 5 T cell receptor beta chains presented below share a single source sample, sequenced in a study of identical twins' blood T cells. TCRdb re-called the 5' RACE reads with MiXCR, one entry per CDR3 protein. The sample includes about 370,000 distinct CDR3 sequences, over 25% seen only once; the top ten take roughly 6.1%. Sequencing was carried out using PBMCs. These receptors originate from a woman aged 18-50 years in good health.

CDR3 protein: CSAADTDYNEQFF. The CDR3 DNA follows: TGCAGTGCTGCCGACACAGACTACAATGAGCAGTTCTTC. The chain employs TRBV20-1 and TRBJ2-1; D call uncertain. The CDR3 is 13 residues long. The V gene lost 5 bases and the J gene lost 3 bases, with 11 bases spanning the gap. The germline gives CDR1 DFQATT, CDR2 SNEGSKA (reference sequence).

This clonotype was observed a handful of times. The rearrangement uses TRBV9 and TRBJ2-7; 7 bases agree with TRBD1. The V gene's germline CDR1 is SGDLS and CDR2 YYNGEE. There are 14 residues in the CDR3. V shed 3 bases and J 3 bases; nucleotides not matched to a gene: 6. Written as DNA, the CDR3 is TGTGCCAGCAGCGCGGGACAGAATGACTACGAGCAGTACTTC. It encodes CASSAGQNDYEQYF.

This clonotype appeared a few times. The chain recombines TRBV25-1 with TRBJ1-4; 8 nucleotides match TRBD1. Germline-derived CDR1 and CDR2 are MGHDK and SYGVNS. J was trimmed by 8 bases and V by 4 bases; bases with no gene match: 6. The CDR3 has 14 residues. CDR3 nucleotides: TGTGCCAGCAGTGGGCGGACAGGGTGGGAAAAACTGTTTTTT. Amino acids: CASSGRTGWEKLFF.

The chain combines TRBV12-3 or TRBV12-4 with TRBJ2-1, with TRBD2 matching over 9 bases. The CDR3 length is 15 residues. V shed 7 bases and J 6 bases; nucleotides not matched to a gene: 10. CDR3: CASNSAGGHFNEQFF. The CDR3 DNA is TGTGCCAGCAATAGCGCGGGGGGGCACTTCAATGAGCAGTTCTTC.

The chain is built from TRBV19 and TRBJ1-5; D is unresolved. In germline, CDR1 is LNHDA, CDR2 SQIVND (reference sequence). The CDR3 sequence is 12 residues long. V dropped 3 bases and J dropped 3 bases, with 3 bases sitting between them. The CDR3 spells CASSIVNQPQHF. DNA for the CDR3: TGTGCCAGTAGTATCGTCAATCAGCCCCAGCATTTT.